This TCR beta chain was sequenced for a study of CD8+ T cells in alopecia areata. For the study at large: Treatment comprised oral tofacitinib, 5 to 10 mg twice daily, in treated patients.

A remark on this clone: Its antigen remains unidentified.

V was clipped by 3 bases and J by 7 bases, with 10 bases between them. Germline assignment: CDR1 MNHEY and CDR2 SMNVEV (reference sequence). The CDR3 extends over 14 amino acids. Following extraction, RNA underwent reverse transcription to cDNA, which served as the sequencing template. Produced via immunoSEQ multiplex PCR; TCRdb's table is partial and in-frame only. The table includes 150,000 or so clones, approximately 49% detected once. Broader study findings: In lesional scalp, particularly from alopecia totalis/universalis, clonality was higher than in normal scalp.

Material: CD8+ T cells sorted from blood, obtained at week 0. The clonotype was recovered from a human donor with alopecia areata. The V gene is TRBV27, the J gene TRBJ1-6, with D perhaps matching TRBD1 (5 bases). CDR3 protein: CASSFRGANSPLHF. The CDR3 DNA is TGTGCCAGCAGTTTCCGAGGGGCGAATTCACCCCTCCACTTT.